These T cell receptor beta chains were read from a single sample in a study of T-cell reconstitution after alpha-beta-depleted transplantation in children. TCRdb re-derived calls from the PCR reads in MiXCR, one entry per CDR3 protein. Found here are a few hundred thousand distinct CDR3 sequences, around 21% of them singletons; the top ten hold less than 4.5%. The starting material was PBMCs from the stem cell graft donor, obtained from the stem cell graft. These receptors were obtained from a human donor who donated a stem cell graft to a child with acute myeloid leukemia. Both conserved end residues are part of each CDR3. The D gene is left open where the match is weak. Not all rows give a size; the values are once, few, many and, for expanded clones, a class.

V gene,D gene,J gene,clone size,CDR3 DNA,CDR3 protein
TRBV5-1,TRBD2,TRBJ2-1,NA,TGCGCCAGCAGCTGGGGGGGGACTAGCGGGAGGACCTACAATGAGCAGTTCTTC,CASSWGGTSGRTYNEQFF
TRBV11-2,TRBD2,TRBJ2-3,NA,TGTGCCAGCAGCCCTTCTAGCGGGAGGGTTGATACGCAGTATTTT,CASSPSSGRVDTQYF
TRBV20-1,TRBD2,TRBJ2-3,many,TGCAGTGCTCCCGGACTAGCGGGAGTGGATACGCAGTATTTT,CSAPGLAGVDTQYF
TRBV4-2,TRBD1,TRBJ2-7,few,TGTGCCAGCAGCCACTACACACCGCTCACCGGGACAGGGAGCTCCTACGAGCAGTACTTC,CASSHYTPLTGTGSSYEQYF
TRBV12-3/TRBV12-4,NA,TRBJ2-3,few,TGTGCCAGCAGTTTTGTCAGGAGCACAGATACGCAGTATTTT,CASSFVRSTDTQYF
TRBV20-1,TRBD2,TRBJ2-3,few,TGCAGTGCTAGAGATTGGGGAAGCGGGGAGCGGAATACGCAGTATTTT,CSARDWGSGERNTQYF
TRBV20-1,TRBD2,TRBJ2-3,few,TGCAGTGCAACCGGGACTAGCGGGACTAGCACAGATACGCAGTATTTT,CSATGTSGTSTDTQYF
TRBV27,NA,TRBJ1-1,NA,TGTGCCAGCCAATATTCGGCAGGTGAAGCTTTCTTT,CASQYSAGEAFF
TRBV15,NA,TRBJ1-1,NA,TGTGCCACCAGCAGAGATGGAAAAGCACTCGCTGAAGCTTTCTTT,CATSRDGKALAEAFF
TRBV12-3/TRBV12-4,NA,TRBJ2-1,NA,TGTGCCAGCAGTTTAGCGGTATTAGAGAATGAGCAGTTCTTC,CASSLAVLENEQFF
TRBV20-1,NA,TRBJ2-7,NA,TGCAGTGCAGACTCTACCGCGACATCTCTTTACGAGCAGTACTTC,CSADSTATSLYEQYF
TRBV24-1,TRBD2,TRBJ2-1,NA,TGTGCCACCAGTGCCGTGGGACTAGCGGTAAGCAATGAGCAGTTCTTC,CATSAVGLAVSNEQFF
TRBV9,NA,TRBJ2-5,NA,TGTGCCAGCAACAGACTACCACAGGGTGGACAAGAGACCCAGTACTTC,CASNRLPQGGQETQYF
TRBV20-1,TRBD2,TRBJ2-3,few,TGCAGTGCTTTAGCGGGGTTCACAGATACGCAGTATTTT,CSALAGFTDTQYF
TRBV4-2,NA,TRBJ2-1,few,TGTGCCAGCAGCCAAGTCGTGGGGTACCTAGCCAATGAGCAGTTCTTC,CASSQVVGYLANEQFF
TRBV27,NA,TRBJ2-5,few,TGTGCCAGCAGTTTATACCCTCTACTGGGAGAGACCCAGTACTTC,CASSLYPLLGETQYF